These T cell receptor beta chains were read from a single sample in a study of regulatory T cells in long-lasting Graves disease. TCRdb reprocessed the multiplex PCR reads with MiXCR, giving one entry per CDR3 protein. Of about 460,000 distinct CDR3 sequences listed, around a fifth are singletons. The material was peripheral blood mononuclear cells (PBMCs), obtained when the disease was refractory, from a patient treated with antithyroid drugs. The receptors were sampled from a female donor with Graves disease. The CDR3 runs from the conserved cysteine through the conserved F or W. D genes are given only for firm matches. Clone size is shown for a subset of rows, as once, few, many or a class of expanded clone.

TRBJ2-5 | few | TRBV4-1 | - | TGCGCCAGCAGCCAAGATAGGGTTATAACTAGCCGCCAGGAGACCCAGTACTTC | CASSQDRVITSRQETQYF
TRBJ2-1 | - | TRBV28 | TRBD2 | TGTGCCAGCAGTCCCACTAGCGGGAGAGGAGGTGAGCAGTTCTTC | CASSPTSGRGGEQFF
TRBJ1-4 | few | TRBV7-9 | - | TGTGCCAGCAGCGTCCGACCAAATGAAAAACTGTTTTTT | CASSVRPNEKLFF
TRBJ2-7 | - | TRBV6-1 | - | TGTGCCAGCGCCTCATGGGGCGAGCAGTACTTC | CASASWGEQYF
TRBJ2-5 | many | TRBV10-3 | - | TGTGCCACAAACAATAATCAAGAGACCCAGTACTTC | CATNNNQETQYF
TRBJ1-1 | - | TRBV6-1 | - | TGTGCCACTGTTCGAAGGACTGAAGCTTTCTTT | CATVRRTEAFF
TRBJ2-2 | - | TRBV19 | - | TGTGCCAGTAGTACCCTCGACAGGAGATGGACCGGGGAGCTGTTTTTT | CASSTLDRRWTGELFF
TRBJ2-7 | few | TRBV7-2 | - | TGTGCCAGCAGCCCCAGCAGGGGCGCGGACTACGAGCAGTACTTC | CASSPSRGADYEQYF
TRBJ1-1 | few | TRBV6-1 | TRBD1 | TGTGCCAGCAGGGGCGTGGGACAGGGGGGGACTGAAGCTTTCTTT | CASRGVGQGGTEAFF
TRBJ2-3 | - | TRBV27 | TRBD2 | TGTGCCAGCAGCTATAGCGGGGTTGGAGATACGCAGTATTTT | CASSYSGVGDTQYF
TRBJ2-1 | few | TRBV6-2/TRBV6-3 | - | TGTGCCAGCAGTCCCTACCCCTCGACAGGAGCAGCGCATGAGCAGTTCTTC | CASSPYPSTGAAHEQFF
TRBJ2-2 | few | TRBV24-1 | - | TGTGCCACCAGTGATTACGCGGAGGGGACCGGGGAGCTGTTTTTT | CATSDYAEGTGELFF
TRBJ2-2 | few | TRBV20-1 | TRBD1 | TGCAGTGCTAGATTCCGGGACAGGGGCGCCACCGGGGAGCTGTTTTTT | CSARFRDRGATGELFF
TRBJ1-1 | few | TRBV5-1 | - | TGCGCCAGCAGCTTGGACGGGGGGCTAGTCACTGAAGCTTTCTTT | CASSLDGGLVTEAFF
TRBJ2-2 | - | TRBV3-1 | TRBD2 | TGTGCCAGCAGCCAATCTAGCGGGGGGGCAGCGTTACTTACCGGGGAGCTGTTTTTT | CASSQSSGGAALLTGELFF
TRBJ2-1 | - | TRBV2 | TRBD2 | TGTGCCAGCAGTCCCGGGGGGGAGCGTTACAATGAGCAGTTCTTC | CASSPGGERYNEQFF
TRBJ1-6 | few | TRBV7-9 | - | TGTGCCAGCAGCTATAAACAGGGAGGGTATAATTCACCCCTCCACTTT | CASSYKQGGYNSPLHF
TRBJ2-4 | - | TRBV18 | - | TGTGCCAGCTCACTAAACGAAAATATAGCCAAAAACATTCAGTACTTC | CASSLNENIAKNIQYF
TRBJ1-2 | - | TRBV6-2/TRBV6-3 | - | TGTGCCAGCAGTTACACGGCGCCTAACTATGGCTACACCTTC | CASSYTAPNYGYTF
TRBJ2-2 | - | TRBV7-2 | - | TGTGCCAGCAGCTTCGGAGGGAGCACCGGGGAGCTGTTTTTT | CASSFGGSTGELFF
TRBJ2-7 | many | TRBV7-2 | - | TGTGCCAGCAGCTTAGGAGTGGCAGGTATCTACGAGCAGTACTTC | CASSLGVAGIYEQYF
TRBJ2-5 | many | TRBV7-2 | - | TGTGCCAGCGCCCCGGGGGGCCGAGGACAAGAGACCCAGTACTTC | CASAPGGRGQETQYF
TRBJ2-7 | - | TRBV28 | - | TGTGCCAGCCGCAGGGGATTCTCCTACGAGCAGCACTTC | CASRRGFSYEQHF
TRBJ1-6 | - | TRBV6-2/TRBV6-3 | - | TGTGCCAGCAGGTCCCAGAGCTCCTATAATTCACCCCTCCACTTT | CASRSQSSYNSPLHF
TRBJ2-1 | - | TRBV7-9 | TRBD2 | TGTGCCAGCAGCTCCGCTAGCGGGTCCTACAATGAGCAGTTCTTC | CASSSASGSYNEQFF
TRBJ2-7 | many | TRBV27 | TRBD2 | TGTGCCAGCAGTTTAAGGCGGGAGGCCTCCTACGAGCAGTACTTC | CASSLRREASYEQYF
TRBJ1-2 | - | TRBV6-5 | - | TGTGCCAGCAGTTCCCCAGGGGATTACAATAACTATGGCTACACCTTC | CASSSPGDYNNYGYTF
TRBJ1-1 | - | TRBV20-1 | - | TGCAGTGCTTACGAGGGGGGCACTGAAGCTTTCTTT | CSAYEGGTEAFF
TRBJ1-5 | few | TRBV19 | TRBD1 | TGTGCCAGTAGCTGGACAGGGCTGGGTCAGCCCCAGCATTTT | CASSWTGLGQPQHF
TRBJ1-4 | many | TRBV7-2 | - | TGTGCCAGCAGCTTGAGAACTACAGCTAATGAAAAACTGTTTTTT | CASSLRTTANEKLFF
TRBJ1-4 | - | TRBV5-5 | - | TGTGCCAGCAGCTTGATCTCCGCGGCTGAAAAACTGTTTTTT | CASSLISAAEKLFF
TRBJ1-1 | many | TRBV12-3/TRBV12-4 | - | TGTGCCAGCAGTTTCTGGGGGATGAACACTGAAGCTTTCTTT | CASSFWGMNTEAFF
TRBJ1-5 | few | TRBV12-3/TRBV12-4 | - | TGTGCCAGCACCCGAGCCGGGGAGCCCCAGCATTTT | CASTRAGEPQHF
TRBJ2-5 | many | TRBV11-2 | - | TGTGCCAGCAGCTTAGTAGGTTCGTTGGGGACCCAAGAGACCCAGTACTTC | CASSLVGSLGTQETQYF
TRBJ1-1 | - | TRBV9 | - | TGTGCCAGCAGCCCCCGGCAGACCAACACTGAAGCTTTCTTT | CASSPRQTNTEAFF
TRBJ1-1 | many | TRBV28 | TRBD1 | TGTGCCAGCAAGACCCCCGGGACAGGGACCCAGGGTAGGGCTTTCTTT | CASKTPGTGTQGRAFF
TRBJ2-3 | - | TRBV11-2 | - | TGTGCCAGCAGCTTATCCTTTGCGGGACTCGCACGCACAGATACGCAGTATTTT | CASSLSFAGLARTDTQYF
TRBJ1-6 | few | TRBV28 | - | TGTGCCAGCAGTTTAACAAAGGCAAATTCACCCCTCCACTTT | CASSLTKANSPLHF
TRBJ2-7 | many | TRBV7-2 | - | TGTGCCAGCAGCTTAGATGCAGAATCCTACGAGCAGTACTTC | CASSLDAESYEQYF
TRBJ1-5 | many | TRBV6-1 | - | TGTGCCAGCAGTGAAAACGGACTGACCTTTCAGCCCCAGCATTTT | CASSENGLTFQPQHF
TRBJ1-1 | - | TRBV14 | - | TGTGCCAGCAGCCGGACATATCAGGGAGGGACTGAAGCTTTCTTT | CASSRTYQGGTEAFF